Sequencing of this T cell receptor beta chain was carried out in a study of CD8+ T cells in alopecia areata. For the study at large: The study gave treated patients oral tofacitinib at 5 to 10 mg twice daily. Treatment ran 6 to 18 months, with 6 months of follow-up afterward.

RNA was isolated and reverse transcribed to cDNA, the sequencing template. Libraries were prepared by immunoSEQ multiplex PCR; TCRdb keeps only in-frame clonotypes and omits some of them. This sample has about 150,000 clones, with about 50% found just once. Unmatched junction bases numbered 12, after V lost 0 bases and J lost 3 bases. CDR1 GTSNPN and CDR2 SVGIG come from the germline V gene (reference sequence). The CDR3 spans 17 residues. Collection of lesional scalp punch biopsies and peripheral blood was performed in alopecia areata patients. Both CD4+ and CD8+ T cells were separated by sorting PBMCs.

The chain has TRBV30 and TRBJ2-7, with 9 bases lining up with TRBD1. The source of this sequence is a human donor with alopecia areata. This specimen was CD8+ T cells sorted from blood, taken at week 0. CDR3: CAWSVRIRDREDYEQYF. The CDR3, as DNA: TGTGCCTGGAGTGTAAGAATCCGGGACAGGGAAGACTACGAGCAGTACTTC. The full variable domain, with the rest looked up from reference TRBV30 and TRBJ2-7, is SQTIHQWPATLVQPVGSPLSLECTVEGTSNPNLYWYRQAAGRGLQLLFYSVGIGQISSEVPQNLSASRPQDRQFILSSKKLLLSDSGFYLCAWSVRIRDREDYEQYFGPGTRLTVT.